Shown below are 20 T cell receptor beta chains from a single sample sequenced in a study of T cells in Graves' hyperthyroidism and ophthalmopathy. TCR beta CDR3 regions were amplified from RNA transcripts. Researchers ran a first-round RT-PCR on the TCR CDR3 using the HTBI primer set. MiXCR, applied by TCRdb to the multiplex PCR reads, yields one record per CDR3 protein. The sample consists of under 350,000 distinct CDR3 sequences, approximately 22% of them appearing once. The source material was blood. These receptor sequences come from a woman between 50 and 59 years old with Graves' hyperthyroidism.

This clonotype was found many times. The chain joins TRBV27 to TRBJ2-7, with 11 bases fitting TRBD1. Germline V gene lookup returns CDR1 MNHEY and CDR2 SMNVEV (reference sequence). The V and J ends lost 3 bases and 3 bases, in that order; junction bases with no gene match: 4. The CDR3 length is 15 residues. The CDR3 sequence: CASSFKGQGVYEQYF. The DNA of the CDR3 is TGTGCCAGCAGTTTCAAGGGACAGGGGGTCTACGAGCAGTACTTC.

The V gene is TRBV27, the J gene TRBJ1-5, with D tentatively TRBD1 (6 bases). CDR1 is MNHEY, CDR2 SMNVEV, per germline (reference sequence). The CDR3 loop spans 20 amino acids. V was clipped by 5 bases and J by 0 bases, with 26 bases between them. The CDR3 nucleotides read TGTGCCAGCAGTCATCTCAAACAGACAGGTCCATCTCCTAGCAATCAGCCCCAGCATTTT. Protein: CASSHLKQTGPSPSNQPQHF.

This clonotype has at least ten counts. The gene calls are TRBV12-3 or TRBV12-4 and TRBJ1-6, with no clear D. V lost 2 bases to trimming and J lost 7 bases, with 12 bases between them. The CDR3 runs 15 residues. The CDR3 nucleotides are TGTGCCAGCAGTTTATTTGGAGGTTCGAATTCACCCCTCCACTTT. Translated, it gives CASSLFGGSNSPLHF.

This chain uses TRBV19 with TRBJ1-5; D call uncertain. V was clipped by 4 bases and J by 5 bases, with 12 bases between them. In germline, CDR1 is LNHDA, CDR2 SQIVND (reference sequence). The CDR3 spans 14 residues. The CDR3 sequence is CASSKVQEYQPQHF. CDR3 bases: TGTGCCAGTAGTAAAGTCCAGGAGTATCAGCCCCAGCATTTT.

This clonotype came up many times. The genes are TRBV20-1 and TRBJ2-2, with no clear D. V was trimmed by 5 bases and J by 0 bases, leaving 10 bases between them. From germline, CDR1 is DFQATT and CDR2 SNEGSKA (reference sequence). The CDR3 is made up of 14 amino acids. CDR3 residues: CSAPSRSNTGELFF. CDR3 sequence (DNA): TGCAGTGCTCCCAGCCGGTCGAACACCGGGGAGCTGTTTTTT.

This clonotype was detected only a few times. The chain links TRBV6-1 to TRBJ2-2; 9 nucleotides line up with TRBD1. This CDR3 comprises 14 residues. Germline V gene sequence: CDR1 MNHNS, CDR2 SASEGT. J gave up 5 bases and V 7 bases, and 5 bases lay outside the gene matches. The CDR3 loop reads CASTRGTGTGELFF. The CDR3 DNA sequence: TGTGCCAGCACCAGGGGGACAGGGACCGGGGAGCTGTTTTTT.

This clonotype occurred many times. V usage is TRBV12-3 or TRBV12-4 and J usage is TRBJ2-7, with 7 bases matching TRBD1. Unmatched junction bases numbered 6, after V lost 6 bases and J lost 4 bases. CDR3 length equals 13 residues. Here the CDR3 DNA reads TGTGCCAGCAGGATAACAGGGGAATACGAGCAGTACTTC. Translating it yields CASRITGEYEQYF.

This clonotype was recorded a few times. The chain recombines TRBV24-1 with TRBJ1-2; D call uncertain. CDR1 KGHDR and CDR2 SFDVKD come from the germline V gene. Trimming shortened V by 5 bases and J by 0 bases, and 6 bases separated the two germline ends. The CDR3 totals 13 residues. The CDR3 here is CATSAATNYGYTF. CDR3 bases: TGTGCCACCAGTGCTGCAACTAACTATGGCTACACCTTC.

The table lists this clonotype with a few counts. This chain uses TRBV20-1 with TRBJ2-1; 9 nucleotides match TRBD2. CDR3 length: 15 residues. The ends lost 2 bases at V and 0 bases at J; junction bases unmatched: 2. From germline, CDR1 is DFQATT and CDR2 SNEGSKA (reference sequence). CDR3 nucleotides: TGCAGTGCTAGAATGCGGGGGGGCTCCTACAATGAGCAGTTCTTC. This sequence encodes CSARMRGGSYNEQFF.

This clonotype was seen repeatedly, ten times or more. The chain recombines TRBV7-3 with TRBJ2-1, with D possibly being TRBD1 (5 bases). CDR1 and CDR2 from the germline V gene are SGHTA and FQGTGA. The CDR3 runs 12 residues. With 2 bases removed from V and 9 bases from J, the gap between germline ends came to 8 bases. CDR3: CASSLWGGEQFF. Written as DNA, the CDR3 is TGTGCCAGCAGCTTATGGGGCGGTGAGCAGTTCTTC.

There are many counts of this clonotype. The chain carries TRBV13 and TRBJ2-7, with D possibly TRBD1 on 6 matching bases. V lost 4 bases, J lost 5 bases, and 15 bases lay in between. CDR1 PRHDT and CDR2 FYEKMQ come from the germline V gene (reference sequence). This CDR3 has 14 residues. CDR3 in amino acids: CASSWLGQIHEQYF. DNA for the CDR3: TGTGCCAGCAGCTGGCTAGGACAGATTCACGAGCAGTACTTC.

This clonotype was observed a handful of times. This chain connects TRBV28 to TRBJ2-5; D gene uncertain. V was cut by 5 bases and J by 0 bases, with 13 bases left in between. Per germline, CDR1 MDHEN and CDR2 SYDVKM. CDR3 size: 15 residues. The CDR3 bases are TGTGCCAGCAGTCCTTACAATGTGTACCAAGAGACCCAGTACTTC. This gives the protein CASSPYNVYQETQYF.

This clonotype was counted many times. The rearrangement joins TRBV6-1 to TRBJ1-1, with D perhaps matching TRBD1 (5 bases). The CDR3 loop spans 10 amino acids. Germline V gives CDR1 MNHNS, CDR2 SASEGT. The germline V and J ends were trimmed by 7 bases and 8 bases, with 8 bases remaining between them. The chain's CDR3 is CASTWTEAFF. In nucleotides, the CDR3 is TGTGCCAGCACCTGGACAGAAGCTTTCTTT.

In its sample, this clonotype was seen many times. The chain employs TRBV30 and TRBJ1-2; D gene unclear. Germline assignment: CDR1 GTSNPN and CDR2 SVGIG (reference sequence). The V and J ends lost 3 bases and 5 bases respectively, with 16 bases between them. This CDR3 is built from 14 residues. The CDR3 nucleotides read TGTGCCTGGAGAGGGAGGGAATCAGGTTATGGCTACACCTTC. Translation: CAWRGRESGYGYTF.

This sequence joins TRBV6-2 or TRBV6-3 and TRBJ1-6, with D possibly matching TRBD1 (6 bases). This CDR3 is built from 15 residues. V lost 4 bases, J lost 8 bases, and 15 bases lay in between. In germline, CDR1 is MNHEY, CDR2 SVGEGT. In DNA form, the CDR3 reads TGTGCCAGCAGTTGGCGAGGGGGGCCGGATTCACCCCTCCACTTT. It is translated as CASSWRGGPDSPLHF.

The chain recombines TRBV20-1 with TRBJ1-1, with D possibly matching TRBD1 (6 bases). The CDR3 runs 15 residues. Trimming cost V 0 bases and J 1 base, with 12 bases left between them. CDR1 DFQATT and CDR2 SNEGSKA come from the germline V gene (reference sequence). The CDR3 nucleotides read TGCAGTGCTAGAGACCCCCTGACAGGGAACACTGAAGCTTTCTTT. Amino acid sequence: CSARDPLTGNTEAFF.

This rearrangement joins TRBV20-1 to TRBJ1-5; TRBD1 aligns across 7 bases. The germline V gene has CDR1 DFQATT and CDR2 SNEGSKA (reference sequence). The CDR3 runs 17 residues. After removal of 6 bases from V and 5 bases from J, the junction contained 19 bases not matched to a gene. Here the CDR3 reads CSANNPGGPLADQPQHF. In DNA form, the CDR3 reads TGCAGTGCAAATAATCCAGGGGGGCCGCTTGCGGATCAGCCCCAGCATTTT.

As DNA, the CDR3 is TGCAGTGCTAGAGATGGAGGGACAGGGGACTACAATGAGCAGTTCTTC. Protein product: CSARDGGTGDYNEQFF. The chain couples TRBV20-1 to TRBJ2-1; 10 bases are shared with TRBD1. CDR3 length equals 16 residues. J gave up 3 bases and V 0 bases, and 5 bases lay outside the gene matches. Germline values: CDR1 DFQATT, CDR2 SNEGSKA (reference sequence).

This clonotype was observed a handful of times. V gene TRBV7-9 combines with J gene TRBJ2-1, with 10 bases fitting TRBD2. Germline CDR1 and CDR2: SEHNR and FQNEAQ (reference sequence). There are 16 residues in the CDR3. J lost 5 bases, V lost 2 bases, and 6 bases had no gene match. The CDR3 sequence: CASSLSKRGGHNEQFF. In DNA, the CDR3 is TGTGCCAGCAGCTTATCTAAGCGGGGGGGCCACAATGAGCAGTTCTTC.

V is TRBV11-2 and J is TRBJ2-1; 11 bases align to TRBD2. V lost 1 base and J lost 8; bases outside the gene matches: 7. Germline CDR1 is SGHAT and CDR2 is FQNNGV. The CDR3 length is 16 residues. CDR3 in DNA: TGTGCCAGCAGCTTAGGACTAGCGGGGAGGGGGGATGAGCAGTTCTTC. This sequence encodes CASSLGLAGRGDEQFF.